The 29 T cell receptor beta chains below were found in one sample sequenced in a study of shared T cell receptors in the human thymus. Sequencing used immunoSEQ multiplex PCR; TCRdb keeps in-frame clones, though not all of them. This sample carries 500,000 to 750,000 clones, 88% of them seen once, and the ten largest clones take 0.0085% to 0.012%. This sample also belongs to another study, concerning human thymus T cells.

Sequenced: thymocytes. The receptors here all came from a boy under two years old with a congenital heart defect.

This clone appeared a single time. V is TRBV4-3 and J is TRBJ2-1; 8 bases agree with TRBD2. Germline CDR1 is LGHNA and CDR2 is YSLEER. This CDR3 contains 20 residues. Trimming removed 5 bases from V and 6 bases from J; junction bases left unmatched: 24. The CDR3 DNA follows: TGCGCCAGCAGCGCCGGCAAGGGAGGGTCAAAGCGGGAGTTGGTCAATGAGCAGTTCTTC. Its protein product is CASSAGKGGSKRELVNEQFF.

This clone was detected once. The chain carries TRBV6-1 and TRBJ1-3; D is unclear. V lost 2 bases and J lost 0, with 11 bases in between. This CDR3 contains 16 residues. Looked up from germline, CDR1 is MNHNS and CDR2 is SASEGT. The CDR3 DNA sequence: TGTGCCAGCAGTGAAACAGCGGTCAGCTCTGGAAACACCATATATTTT. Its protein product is CASSETAVSSGNTIYF.

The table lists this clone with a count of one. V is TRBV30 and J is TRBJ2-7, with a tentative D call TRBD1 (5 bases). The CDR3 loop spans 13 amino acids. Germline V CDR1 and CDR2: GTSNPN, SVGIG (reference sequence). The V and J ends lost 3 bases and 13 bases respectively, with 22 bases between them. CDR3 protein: CAWSTFTGSAYYF. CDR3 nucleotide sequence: TGTGCCTGGAGCACTTTCACAGGTTCAGCATATTACTTC. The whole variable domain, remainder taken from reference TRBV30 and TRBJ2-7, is SQTIHQWPATLVQPVGSPLSLECTVEGTSNPNLYWYRQAAGRGLQLLFYSVGIGQISSEVPQNLSASRPQDRQFILSSKKLLLSDSGFYLCAWSTFTGSAYYFGPGTRLTVT.

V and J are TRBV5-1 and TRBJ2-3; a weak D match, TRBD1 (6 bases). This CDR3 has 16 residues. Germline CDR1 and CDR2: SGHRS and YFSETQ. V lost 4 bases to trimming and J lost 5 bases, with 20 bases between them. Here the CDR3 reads CASSVRWGKGEDTQYF. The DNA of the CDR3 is TGCGCCAGCAGCGTCCGGTGGGGGAAGGGGGAAGATACGCAGTATTTT.

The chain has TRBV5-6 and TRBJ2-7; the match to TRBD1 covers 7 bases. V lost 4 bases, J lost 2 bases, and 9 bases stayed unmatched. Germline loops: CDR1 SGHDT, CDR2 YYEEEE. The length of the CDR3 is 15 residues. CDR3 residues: CASSPSGTATYEQYF. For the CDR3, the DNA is TGTGCCAGCAGCCCCTCCGGGACAGCGACCTACGAGCAGTACTTC.

CDR3 coding DNA: TGTGCCAGCAGCCCCGAAGGGGTGAACTATGGCTACACCTTC. As protein: CASSPEGVNYGYTF. The chain joins TRBV7-2 to TRBJ1-2; possible D gene TRBD1, 5 bases. The germline CDR1 and CDR2 sequences are SGHTA and FQGNSA. CDR3 length: 14 residues. V shed 5 bases and J shed 2 bases, with 12 bases lying between them.

The CDR3 DNA sequence: TGCGCCAGCAGCACTAGCTGTTCCGGGGAGCTGTTTTTT. This translates into CASSTSCSGELFF. The chain employs TRBV5-1 and TRBJ2-2; tentatively, D is TRBD2 (6 bases). Germline V gene data show CDR1 as SGHRS and CDR2 as YFSETQ. The CDR3 totals 13 residues. Deletions cut 4 bases from V and 6 bases from J, with 10 bases between.

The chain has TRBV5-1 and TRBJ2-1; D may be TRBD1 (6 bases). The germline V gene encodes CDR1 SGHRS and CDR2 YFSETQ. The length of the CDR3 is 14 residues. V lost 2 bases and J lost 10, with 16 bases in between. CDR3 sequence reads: CASSFPGHPLEQFF. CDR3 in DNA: TGCGCCAGCAGCTTTCCGGGACATCCCCTAGAGCAGTTCTTC.

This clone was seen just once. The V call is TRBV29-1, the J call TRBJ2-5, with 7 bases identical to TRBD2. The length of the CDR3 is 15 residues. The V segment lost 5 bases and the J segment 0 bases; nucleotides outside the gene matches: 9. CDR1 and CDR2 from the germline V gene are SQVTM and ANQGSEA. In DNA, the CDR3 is TGCAGCGTTACCCCTGGCGGGAGTTACCAAGAGACCCAGTACTTC. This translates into CSVTPGGSYQETQYF.

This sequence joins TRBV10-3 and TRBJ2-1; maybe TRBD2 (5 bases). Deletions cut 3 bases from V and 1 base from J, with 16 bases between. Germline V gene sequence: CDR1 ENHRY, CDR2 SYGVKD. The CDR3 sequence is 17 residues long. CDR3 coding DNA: TGTGCCATCAGTGAAAGTAGGAGGACCCGATCCTACAATGAGCAGTTCTTC. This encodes CAISESRRTRSYNEQFF.

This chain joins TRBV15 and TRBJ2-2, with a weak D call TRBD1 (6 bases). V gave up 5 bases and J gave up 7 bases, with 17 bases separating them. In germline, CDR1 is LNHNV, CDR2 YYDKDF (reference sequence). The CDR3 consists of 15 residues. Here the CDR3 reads CATSPGAGHSGELFF. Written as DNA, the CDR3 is TGTGCCACCAGCCCAGGGGCAGGGCACAGCGGGGAGCTGTTTTTT. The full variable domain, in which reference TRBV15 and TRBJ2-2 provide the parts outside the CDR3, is DAMVIQNPRYQVTQFGKPVTLSCSQTLNHNVMYWYQQKSSQAPKLLFHYYDKDFNNEADTPDNFQSRRPNTSFCFLDIRSPGLGDTAMYLCATSPGAGHSGELFFGEGSRLTVL.

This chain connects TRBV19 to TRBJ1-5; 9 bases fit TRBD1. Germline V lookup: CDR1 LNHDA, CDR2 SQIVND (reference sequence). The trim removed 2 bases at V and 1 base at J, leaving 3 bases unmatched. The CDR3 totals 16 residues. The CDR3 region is CASSITGGFSNQPQHF. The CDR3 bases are TGTGCCAGTAGTATAACAGGGGGCTTCAGCAATCAGCCCCAGCATTTT.

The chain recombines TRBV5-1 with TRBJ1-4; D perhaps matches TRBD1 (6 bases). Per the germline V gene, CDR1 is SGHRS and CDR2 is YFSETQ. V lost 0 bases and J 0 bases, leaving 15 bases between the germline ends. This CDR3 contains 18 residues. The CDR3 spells CASSLDRDGGATNEKLFF. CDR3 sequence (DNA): TGCGCCAGCAGCTTGGACAGGGATGGTGGAGCAACTAATGAAAAACTGTTTTTT.

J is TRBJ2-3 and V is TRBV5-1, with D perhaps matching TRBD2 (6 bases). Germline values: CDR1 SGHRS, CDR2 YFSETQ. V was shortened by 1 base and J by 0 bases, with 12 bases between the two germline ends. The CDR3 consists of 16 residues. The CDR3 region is CASSLLSGTSTDTQYF. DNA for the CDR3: TGCGCCAGCAGCTTGCTTAGCGGTACTAGCACAGATACGCAGTATTTT.

CDR3 nucleotides: TGTGCCAGCAGCTTAGACCCAGACAGGGGGGTCTCCGGGGCCAACGTCCTGACTTTC. Its protein product is CASSLDPDRGVSGANVLTF. J is TRBJ2-6 and V is TRBV11-3, with 9 positions matching TRBD1. J gave up 4 bases and V 0 bases, and 10 bases lay outside the gene matches. The CDR3 has 19 residues. Germline CDR1 and CDR2: SGHNT and YENEEA.

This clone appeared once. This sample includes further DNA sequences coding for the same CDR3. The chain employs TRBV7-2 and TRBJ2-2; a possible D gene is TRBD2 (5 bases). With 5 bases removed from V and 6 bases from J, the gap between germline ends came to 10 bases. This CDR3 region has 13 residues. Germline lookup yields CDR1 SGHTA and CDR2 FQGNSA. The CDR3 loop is CASSPRGAGELFF. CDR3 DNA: TGTGCCAGCAGCCCCCGGGGAGCCGGGGAGCTGTTTTTT.

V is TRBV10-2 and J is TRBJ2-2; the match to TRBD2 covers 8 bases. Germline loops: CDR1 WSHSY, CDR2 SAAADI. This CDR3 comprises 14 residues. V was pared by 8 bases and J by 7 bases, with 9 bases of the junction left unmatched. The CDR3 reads CASGGAGVGGELFF. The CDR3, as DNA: TGCGCCAGCGGGGGAGCGGGAGTAGGCGGGGAGCTGTTTTTT.

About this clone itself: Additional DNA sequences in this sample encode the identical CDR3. CDR3 residues: CASSLAGSYNEQFF. In DNA, the CDR3 is TGCGCCAGCAGCTTGGCCGGCTCCTACAATGAGCAGTTCTTC. The chain employs TRBV5-1 and TRBJ2-1; no definite D call. The germline gives CDR1 SGHRS, CDR2 YFSETQ. This CDR3 comprises 14 residues. V was pared by 0 bases and J by 0 bases, with 4 bases between.

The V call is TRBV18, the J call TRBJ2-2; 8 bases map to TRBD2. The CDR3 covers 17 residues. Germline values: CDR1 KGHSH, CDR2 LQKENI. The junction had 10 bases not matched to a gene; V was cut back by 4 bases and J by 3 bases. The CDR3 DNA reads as TGTGCCAGCTCACGGGCCAAGACGGGAGGGGACACCGGGGAGCTGTTTTTT. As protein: CASSRAKTGGDTGELFF.

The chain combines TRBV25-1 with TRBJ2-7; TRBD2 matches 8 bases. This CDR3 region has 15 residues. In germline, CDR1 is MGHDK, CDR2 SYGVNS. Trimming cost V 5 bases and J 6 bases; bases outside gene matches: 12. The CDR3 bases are TGTGCCAGCAGTTCCCGGACTAGCTTCTCCCTCGAGCAGTACTTC. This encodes CASSSRTSFSLEQYF.

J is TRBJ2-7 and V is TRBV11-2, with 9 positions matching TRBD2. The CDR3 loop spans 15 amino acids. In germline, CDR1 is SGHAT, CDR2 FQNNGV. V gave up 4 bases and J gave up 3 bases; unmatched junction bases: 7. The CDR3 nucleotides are TGTGCCAGCAGCTCTTTGCTAGCGGGGCACTACGAGCAGTACTTC. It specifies CASSSLLAGHYEQYF.

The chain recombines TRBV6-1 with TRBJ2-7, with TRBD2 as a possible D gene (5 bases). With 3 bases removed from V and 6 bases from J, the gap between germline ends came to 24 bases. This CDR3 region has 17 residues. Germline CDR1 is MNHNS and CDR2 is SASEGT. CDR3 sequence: CASSDSSDLFKLGEQYF. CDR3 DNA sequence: TGTGCCAGCAGTGATTCGTCGGACTTATTCAAATTGGGCGAGCAGTACTTC.

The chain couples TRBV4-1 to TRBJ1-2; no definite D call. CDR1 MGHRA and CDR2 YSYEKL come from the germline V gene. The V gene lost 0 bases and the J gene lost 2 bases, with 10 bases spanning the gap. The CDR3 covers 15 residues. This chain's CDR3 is CASSQDSGTNYGYTF. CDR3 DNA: TGCGCCAGCAGCCAAGATAGCGGCACAAACTATGGCTACACCTTC.

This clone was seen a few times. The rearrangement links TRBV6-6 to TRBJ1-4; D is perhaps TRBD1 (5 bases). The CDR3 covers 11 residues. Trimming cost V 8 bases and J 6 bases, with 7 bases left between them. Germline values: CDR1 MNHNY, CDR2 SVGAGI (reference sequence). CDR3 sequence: CASGGDEKLFF. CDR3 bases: TGTGCCAGCGGGGGGGATGAAAAACTGTTTTTT.

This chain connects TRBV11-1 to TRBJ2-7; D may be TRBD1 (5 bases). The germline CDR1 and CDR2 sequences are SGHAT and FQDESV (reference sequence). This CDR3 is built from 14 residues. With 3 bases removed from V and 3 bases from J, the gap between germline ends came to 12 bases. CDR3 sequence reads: CASSFRQGHYEQYF. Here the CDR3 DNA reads TGTGCCAGCAGCTTCCGGCAGGGCCACTACGAGCAGTACTTC.

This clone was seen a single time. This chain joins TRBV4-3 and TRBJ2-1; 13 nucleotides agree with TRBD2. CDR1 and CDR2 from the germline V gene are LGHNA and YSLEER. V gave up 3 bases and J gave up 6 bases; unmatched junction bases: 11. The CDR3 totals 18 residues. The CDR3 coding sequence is TGCGCCAGCAGCCACGGACTAGCGGGAGACACATACATCAATGAGCAGTTCTTC. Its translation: CASSHGLAGDTYINEQFF.

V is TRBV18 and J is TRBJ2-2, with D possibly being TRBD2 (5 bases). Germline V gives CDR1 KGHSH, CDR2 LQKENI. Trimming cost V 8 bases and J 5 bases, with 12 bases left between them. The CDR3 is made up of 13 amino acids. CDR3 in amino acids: CASAEVETGELFF. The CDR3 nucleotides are TGTGCCAGCGCGGAGGTGGAGACCGGGGAGCTGTTTTTT.

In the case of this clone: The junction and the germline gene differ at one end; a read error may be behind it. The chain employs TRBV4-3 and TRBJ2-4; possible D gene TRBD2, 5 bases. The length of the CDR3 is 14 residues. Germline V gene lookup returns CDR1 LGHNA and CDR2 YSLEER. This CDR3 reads CATSTHLDGDIQYF. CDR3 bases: TGCGCCACCAGCACCCACCTGGACGGGGACATTCAGTACTTC.

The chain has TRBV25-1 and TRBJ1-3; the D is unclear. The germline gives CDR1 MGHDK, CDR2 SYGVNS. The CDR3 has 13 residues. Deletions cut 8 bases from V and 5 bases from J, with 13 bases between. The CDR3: CASATGWRNTIYF. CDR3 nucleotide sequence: TGTGCCAGCGCGACCGGGTGGAGAAACACCATATATTTT.